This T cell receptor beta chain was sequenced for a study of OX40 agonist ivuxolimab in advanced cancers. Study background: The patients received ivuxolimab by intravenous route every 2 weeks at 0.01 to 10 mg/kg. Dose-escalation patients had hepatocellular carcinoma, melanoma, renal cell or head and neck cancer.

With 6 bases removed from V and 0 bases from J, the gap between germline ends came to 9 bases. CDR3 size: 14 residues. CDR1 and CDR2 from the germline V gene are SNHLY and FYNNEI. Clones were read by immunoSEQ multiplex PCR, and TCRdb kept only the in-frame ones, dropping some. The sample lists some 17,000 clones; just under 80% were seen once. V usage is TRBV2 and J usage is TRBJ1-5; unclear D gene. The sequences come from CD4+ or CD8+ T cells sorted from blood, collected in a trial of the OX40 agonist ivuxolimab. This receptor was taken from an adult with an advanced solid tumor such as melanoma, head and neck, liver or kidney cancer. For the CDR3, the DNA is TGTGCCAGCAGCCTACACGATAGCAATCAGCCCCAGCATTTT. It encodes CASSLHDSNQPQHF.